The text below deals with one TCR beta chain. Its specificity is not known. Germline lookup yields CDR1 LGHDT and CDR2 YNNKEL (reference sequence). The CDR3 length is 13 residues. The ends were cut back, 4 bases at V and 5 bases at J, with 8 bases in the middle. Any patient presenting with uncontrolled infection, other autoimmune disease, pregnancy or lactation was left out. Regions amplified from RNA transcripts were the TCR beta CDR3 regions. When the TCR CDR3 underwent first-round RT-PCR, the HTBI primer set was used. In TCRdb, the multiplex PCR reads were re-called with MiXCR into one record per CDR3 protein. The data show 300,000 to 450,000 distinct CDR3 sequences, approximately 15% seen once. The data originate from a study of T cells in Graves' hyperthyroidism and ophthalmopathy. Overall study results and limits: A model of 13 V-J pairs discriminated ophthalmopathy from stable hyperthyroidism.

Sequences were obtained from blood. The chain uses TRBV3-1 and TRBJ1-4; D perhaps matches TRBD1 (6 bases). The TCR comes from a woman aged 30 to 39 with Graves' hyperthyroidism. CDR3 in amino acids: CASSPGGNEKLFF. The CDR3 DNA follows: TGTGCCAGCAGCCCCGGGGGCAATGAAAAACTGTTTTTT.